This is a list of T cell receptor beta chains from one sample in a study of OX40 agonist ivuxolimab in advanced cancers. Sequencing was performed with immunoSEQ multiplex PCR; in TCRdb, only in-frame clones are kept and a portion is missing. The data show fewer than 60,000 clones, about 81% seen once. This specimen consisted of CD4+ or CD8+ T cells sorted from blood, obtained in a trial of the OX40 agonist ivuxolimab. All receptors derive from an adult with an advanced solid tumor such as melanoma, head and neck, liver or kidney cancer. The conserved cysteine and the conserved F or W are not part of the CDR3 here.

CDR3aa,v_gene,j_gene
ASSTAGGPNTGELF,TRBV7-3,TRBJ2-2
ASSWGPQGAGYEQY,TRBV5-1,TRBJ2-7
ASQRDSSSSYEQY,TRBV27,TRBJ2-7
ASSSGGAGTDTQY,TRBV11-3,TRBJ2-3
ASSLGGSTDTQY,TRBV6-1,TRBJ2-3
ASSPLRPDTQY,TRBV7-8,TRBJ2-3
ASSLGGGGTDTQY,TRBV5-1,TRBJ2-3
ASRGSGYNTGELF,TRBV19,TRBJ2-2
ASSQRQGPYEQY,TRBV7-2,TRBJ2-7
ASSFRDPSTDTQY,TRBV7-9,TRBJ2-3
ASSLSGGATGELF,TRBV7-8,TRBJ2-2
ASRRSGDLSYEQY,TRBV6-5,TRBJ2-7
ASSPLAGGDTQY,TRBV7-6,TRBJ2-3
ASAFSGFSYEQY,TRBV7-9,TRBJ2-7
ASSASSETQY,TRBV5-4,TRBJ2-5
ASGQDFDQPQH,TRBV2,TRBJ1-5
ASSIPGQGSNYGYT,TRBV19,TRBJ1-2
ASSLSPGLAGGYKNIQY,TRBV28,TRBJ2-4
ASSLNQALQYFHEQF,TRBV7-9,TRBJ2-1
ASPRGPLRSSTDTQY,TRBV5-8,TRBJ2-3
ASSGTYTGELF,TRBV2,TRBJ2-2
ASSEQTGGVRAF,TRBV2,TRBJ1-1
ASTSSPGTFTDTQY,TRBV2,TRBJ2-3
ASSAPGQGADTQY,TRBV9,TRBJ2-3
ASSPQGYEQY,TRBV11-2,TRBJ2-7
ASSLGGGTNEKLF,TRBV5-1,TRBJ1-4
ASKETGGYGGYT,TRBV6-6,TRBJ1-2
ASSQDEGRDGYT,TRBV4-1,TRBJ1-2
ASSLRGSLYNEQF,TRBV7-6,TRBJ2-1
ASSRTSGEEETQY,TRBV19,TRBJ2-5
ASSQNRGGTDTQY,TRBV4-1,TRBJ2-3
ASSLSGNGYT,TRBV5-5,TRBJ1-2
ASSPNMWGQLDSEAF,TRBV28,TRBJ1-1